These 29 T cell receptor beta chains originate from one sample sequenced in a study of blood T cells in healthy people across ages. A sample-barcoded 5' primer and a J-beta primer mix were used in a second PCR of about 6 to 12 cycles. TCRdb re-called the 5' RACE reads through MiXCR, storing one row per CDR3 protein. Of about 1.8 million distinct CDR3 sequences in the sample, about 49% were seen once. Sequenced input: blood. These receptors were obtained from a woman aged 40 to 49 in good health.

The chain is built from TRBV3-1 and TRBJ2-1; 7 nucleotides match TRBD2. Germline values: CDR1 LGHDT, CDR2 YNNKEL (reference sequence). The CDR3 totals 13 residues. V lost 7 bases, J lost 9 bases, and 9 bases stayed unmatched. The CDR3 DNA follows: TGTGCCAGCACCCCAAGGGGCGGGGGTGAGCAGTTCTTC. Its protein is CASTPRGGGEQFF.

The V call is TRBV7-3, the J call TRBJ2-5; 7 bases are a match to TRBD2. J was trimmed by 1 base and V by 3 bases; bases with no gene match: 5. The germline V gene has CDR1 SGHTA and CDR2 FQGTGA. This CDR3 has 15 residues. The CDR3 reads CASSFTGGTQETQYF. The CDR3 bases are TGTGCCAGCAGCTTTACGGGGGGTACCCAAGAGACCCAGTACTTC. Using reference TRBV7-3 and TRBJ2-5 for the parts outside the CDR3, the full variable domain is GAGVSQTPSNKVTEKGKYVELRCDPISGHTALYWYRQSLGQGPEFLIYFQGTGAADDSGLPNDRFFAVRPEGSVSTLKIQRTERGDSAVYLCASSFTGGTQETQYFGPGTRLLVL.

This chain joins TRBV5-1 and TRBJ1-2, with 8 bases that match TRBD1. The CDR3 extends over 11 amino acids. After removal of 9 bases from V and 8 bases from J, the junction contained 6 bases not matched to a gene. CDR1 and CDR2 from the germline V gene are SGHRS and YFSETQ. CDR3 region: CATWTGYGYTF. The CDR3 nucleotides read TGCGCCACATGGACAGGGTACGGCTACACCTTC.

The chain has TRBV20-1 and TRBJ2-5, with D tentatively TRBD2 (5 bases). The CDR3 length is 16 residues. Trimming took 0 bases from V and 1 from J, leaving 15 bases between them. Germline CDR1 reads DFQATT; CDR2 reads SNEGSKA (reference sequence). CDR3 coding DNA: TGCAGTGCTAGAGATACGGCGGGTATACCCCAAGAGACCCAGTACTTC. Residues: CSARDTAGIPQETQYF.

The CDR3 sequence is CASSASISQGEQFF. In DNA form, the CDR3 reads TGTGCCAGCAGTGCCTCTATTTCACAGGGTGAGCAGTTCTTC. The chain links TRBV6-4 to TRBJ2-1; D is possibly TRBD1 (6 bases). Germline CDR1 reads MRHNA; CDR2 reads SNTAGT. V dropped 4 bases and J dropped 9 bases, with 16 bases sitting between them. This CDR3 comprises 14 residues.

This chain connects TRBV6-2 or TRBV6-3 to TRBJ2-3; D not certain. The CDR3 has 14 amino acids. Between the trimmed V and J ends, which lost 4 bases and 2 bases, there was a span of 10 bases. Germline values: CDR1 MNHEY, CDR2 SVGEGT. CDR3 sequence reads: CASSFSSTTDTQYF. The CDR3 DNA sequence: TGTGCCAGCAGTTTTAGTAGCACCACAGATACGCAGTATTTT.

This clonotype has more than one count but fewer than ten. CDR3 amino acids: CASSQVGLPYGYTF. Written as DNA, the CDR3 is TGTGCCAGCAGCCAAGTGGGGCTACCTTATGGCTACACCTTC. This chain links TRBV3-1 with TRBJ1-2, with a possible D match to TRBD1 (5 bases). The CDR3 has 14 residues. Trimming took 1 base from V and 5 from J, leaving 11 bases between them. In germline, CDR1 is LGHDT, CDR2 YNNKEL (reference sequence).

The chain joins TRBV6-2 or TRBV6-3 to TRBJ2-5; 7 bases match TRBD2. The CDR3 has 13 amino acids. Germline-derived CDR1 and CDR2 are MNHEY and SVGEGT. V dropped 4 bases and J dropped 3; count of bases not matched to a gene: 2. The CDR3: CASSFLAEETQYF. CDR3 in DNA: TGTGCCAGCAGTTTTCTAGCGGAAGAGACCCAGTACTTC.

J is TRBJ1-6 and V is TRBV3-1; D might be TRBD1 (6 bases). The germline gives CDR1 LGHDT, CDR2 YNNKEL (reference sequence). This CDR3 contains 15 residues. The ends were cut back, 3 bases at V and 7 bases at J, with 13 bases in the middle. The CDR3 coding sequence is TGTGCCAGCAGCCAGGGGGCGGTCGGCAATTCACCCCTCCACTTT. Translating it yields CASSQGAVGNSPLHF.

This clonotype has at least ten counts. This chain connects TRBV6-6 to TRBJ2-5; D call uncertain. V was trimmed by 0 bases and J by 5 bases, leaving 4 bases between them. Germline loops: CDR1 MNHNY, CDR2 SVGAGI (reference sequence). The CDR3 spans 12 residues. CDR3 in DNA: TGTGCCAGCAGTTACTCAGTTGAGACCCAGTACTTC. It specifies CASSYSVETQYF.

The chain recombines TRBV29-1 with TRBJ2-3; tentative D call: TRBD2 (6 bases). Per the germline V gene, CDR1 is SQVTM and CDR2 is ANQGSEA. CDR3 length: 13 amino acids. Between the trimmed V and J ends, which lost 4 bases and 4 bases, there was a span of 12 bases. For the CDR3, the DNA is TGCAGCGTTGCCCCAGCGGGCGCAGATACGCAGTATTTT. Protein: CSVAPAGADTQYF.

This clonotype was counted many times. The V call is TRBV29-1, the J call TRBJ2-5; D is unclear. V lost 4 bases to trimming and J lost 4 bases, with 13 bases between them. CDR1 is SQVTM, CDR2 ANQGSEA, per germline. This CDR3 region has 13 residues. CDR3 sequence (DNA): TGCAGCGTTGGAGGATCCAACCGAGAGACCCAGTACTTC. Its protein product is CSVGGSNRETQYF.

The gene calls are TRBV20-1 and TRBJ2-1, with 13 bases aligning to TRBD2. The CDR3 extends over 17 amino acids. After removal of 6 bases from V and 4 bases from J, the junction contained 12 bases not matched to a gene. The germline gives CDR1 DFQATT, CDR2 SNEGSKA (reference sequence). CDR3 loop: CSAATSGGGFGYNEQFF. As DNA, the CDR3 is TGCAGTGCGGCTACTAGCGGGGGGGGGTTTGGTTACAATGAGCAGTTCTTC.

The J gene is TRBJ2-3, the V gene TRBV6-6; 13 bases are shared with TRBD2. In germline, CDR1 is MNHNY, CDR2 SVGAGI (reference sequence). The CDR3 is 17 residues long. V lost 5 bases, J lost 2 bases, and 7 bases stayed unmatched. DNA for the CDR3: TGTGCCAGCAGTCGCGGACTAGCGGGGGTTCCCACAGATACGCAGTATTTT. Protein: CASSRGLAGVPTDTQYF.

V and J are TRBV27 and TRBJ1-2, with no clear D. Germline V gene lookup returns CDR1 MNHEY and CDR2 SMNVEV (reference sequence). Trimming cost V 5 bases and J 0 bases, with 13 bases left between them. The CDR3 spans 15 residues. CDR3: CASSALLGSNYGYTF. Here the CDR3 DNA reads TGTGCCAGCAGTGCGCTATTGGGGTCTAACTATGGCTACACCTTC.

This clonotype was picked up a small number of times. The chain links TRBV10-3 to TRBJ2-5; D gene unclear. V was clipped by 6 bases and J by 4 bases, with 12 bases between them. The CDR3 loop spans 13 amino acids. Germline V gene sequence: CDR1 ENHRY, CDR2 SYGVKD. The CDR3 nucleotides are TGTGCCATCAGCGAGCGCTCCCCAGAGACCCAGTACTTC. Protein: CAISERSPETQYF.

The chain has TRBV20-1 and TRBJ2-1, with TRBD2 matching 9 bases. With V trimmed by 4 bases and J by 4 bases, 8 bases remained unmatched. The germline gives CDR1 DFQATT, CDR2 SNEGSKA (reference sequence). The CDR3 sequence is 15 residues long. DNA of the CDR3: TGCAGTGCTATTCCAGCGGGGGGAGCTTACAATGAGCAGTTCTTC. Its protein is CSAIPAGGAYNEQFF.

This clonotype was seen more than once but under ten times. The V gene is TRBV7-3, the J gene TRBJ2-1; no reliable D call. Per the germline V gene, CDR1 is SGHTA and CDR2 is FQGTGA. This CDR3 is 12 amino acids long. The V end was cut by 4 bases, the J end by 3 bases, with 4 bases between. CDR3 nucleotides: TGTGCCAGCAGCTCGAACTACAATGAGCAGTTCTTC. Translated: CASSSNYNEQFF.

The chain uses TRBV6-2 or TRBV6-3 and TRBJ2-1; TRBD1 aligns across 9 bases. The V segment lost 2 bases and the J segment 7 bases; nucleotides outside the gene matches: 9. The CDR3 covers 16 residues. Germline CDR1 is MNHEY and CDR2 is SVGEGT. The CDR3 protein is CASSYAGTGIGNEQFF. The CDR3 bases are TGTGCCAGCAGTTACGCGGGGACAGGGATCGGGAATGAGCAGTTCTTC.

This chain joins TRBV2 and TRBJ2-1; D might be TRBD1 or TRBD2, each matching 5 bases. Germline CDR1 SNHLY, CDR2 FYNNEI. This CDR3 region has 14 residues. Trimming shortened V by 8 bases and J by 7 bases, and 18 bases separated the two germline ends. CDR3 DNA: TGTGCCAGCGATCTTGGGGACCACAAGAATGAGCAGTTCTTC. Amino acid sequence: CASDLGDHKNEQFF.

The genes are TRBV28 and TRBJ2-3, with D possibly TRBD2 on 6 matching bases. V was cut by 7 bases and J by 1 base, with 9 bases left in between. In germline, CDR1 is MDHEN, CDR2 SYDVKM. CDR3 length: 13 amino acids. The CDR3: CASKTGGTDTQYF. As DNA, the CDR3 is TGTGCCAGCAAGACGGGGGGCACAGATACGCAGTATTTT.

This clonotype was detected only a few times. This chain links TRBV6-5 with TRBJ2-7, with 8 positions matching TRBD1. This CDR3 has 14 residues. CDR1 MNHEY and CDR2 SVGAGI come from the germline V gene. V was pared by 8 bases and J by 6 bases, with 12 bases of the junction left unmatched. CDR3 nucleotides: TGTGCCAGCGGGGCGACAGGGGAGACGGGCGAGCAGTACTTC. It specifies CASGATGETGEQYF.

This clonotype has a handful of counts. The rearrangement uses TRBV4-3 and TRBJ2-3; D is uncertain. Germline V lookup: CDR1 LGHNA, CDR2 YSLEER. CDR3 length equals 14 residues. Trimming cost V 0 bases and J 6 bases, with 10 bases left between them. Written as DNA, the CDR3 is TGCGCCAGCAGCCAAGAACCCAGCGCTGATACGCAGTATTTT. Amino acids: CASSQEPSADTQYF.

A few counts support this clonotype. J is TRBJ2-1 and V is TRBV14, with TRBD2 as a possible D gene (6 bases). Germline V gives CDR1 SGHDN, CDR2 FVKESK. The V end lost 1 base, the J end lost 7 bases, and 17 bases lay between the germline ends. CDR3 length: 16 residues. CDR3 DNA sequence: TGTGCCAGCAGCCAAGGAAAAACGGGAGTGTGGAATGAGCAGTTCTTC. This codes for CASSQGKTGVWNEQFF.

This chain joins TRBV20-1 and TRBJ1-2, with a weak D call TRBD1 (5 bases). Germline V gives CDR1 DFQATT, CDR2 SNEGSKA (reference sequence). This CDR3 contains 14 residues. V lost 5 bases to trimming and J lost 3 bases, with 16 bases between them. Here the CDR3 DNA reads TGCAGTGCTGGGAGGGGCAGTGGGGACTATGGCTACACCTTC. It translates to CSAGRGSGDYGYTF.

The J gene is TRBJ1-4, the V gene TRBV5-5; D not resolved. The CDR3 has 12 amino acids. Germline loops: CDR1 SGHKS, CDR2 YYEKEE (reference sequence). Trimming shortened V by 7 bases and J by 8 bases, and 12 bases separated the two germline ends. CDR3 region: CASQALGEKLFF. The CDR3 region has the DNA TGTGCCAGCCAGGCCCTGGGGGAAAAACTGTTTTTT. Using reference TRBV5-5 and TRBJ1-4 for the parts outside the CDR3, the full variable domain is DAGVTQSPTHLIKTRGQQVTLRCSPISGHKSVSWYQQVLGQGPQFIFQYYEKEERGRGNFPDRFSARQFPNYSSELNVNALLLGDSALYLCASQALGEKLFFGSGTQLSVL.

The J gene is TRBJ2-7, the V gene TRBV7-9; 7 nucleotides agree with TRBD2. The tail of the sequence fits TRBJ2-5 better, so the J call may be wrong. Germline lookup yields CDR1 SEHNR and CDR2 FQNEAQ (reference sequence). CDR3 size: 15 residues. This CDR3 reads CASSSRDYSMETQYF. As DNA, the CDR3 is TGTGCCAGCAGCTCCCGGGACTACTCCATGGAGACCCAGTACTTC.

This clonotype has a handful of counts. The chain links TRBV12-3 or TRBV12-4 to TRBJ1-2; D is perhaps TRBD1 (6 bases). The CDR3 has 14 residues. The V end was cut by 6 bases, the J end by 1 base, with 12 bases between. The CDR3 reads CASRIQGFNYGYTF. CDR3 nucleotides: TGTGCCAGCAGGATACAGGGATTTAACTATGGCTACACCTTC.

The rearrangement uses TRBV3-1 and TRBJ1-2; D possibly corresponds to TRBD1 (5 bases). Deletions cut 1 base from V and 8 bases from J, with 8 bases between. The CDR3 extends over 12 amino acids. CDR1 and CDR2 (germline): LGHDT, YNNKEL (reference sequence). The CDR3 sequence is CASSQVRGGYTF. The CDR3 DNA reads TGTGCCAGCAGCCAAGTTCGGGGGGGCTACACCTTC. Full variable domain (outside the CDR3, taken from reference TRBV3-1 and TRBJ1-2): DTAVSQTPKYLVTQMGNDKSIKCEQNLGHDTMYWYKQDSKKFLKIMFSYNNKELIINETVPNRFSPKSPDKAHLNLHINSLELGDSAVYFCASSQVRGGYTFGSGTRLTVV.